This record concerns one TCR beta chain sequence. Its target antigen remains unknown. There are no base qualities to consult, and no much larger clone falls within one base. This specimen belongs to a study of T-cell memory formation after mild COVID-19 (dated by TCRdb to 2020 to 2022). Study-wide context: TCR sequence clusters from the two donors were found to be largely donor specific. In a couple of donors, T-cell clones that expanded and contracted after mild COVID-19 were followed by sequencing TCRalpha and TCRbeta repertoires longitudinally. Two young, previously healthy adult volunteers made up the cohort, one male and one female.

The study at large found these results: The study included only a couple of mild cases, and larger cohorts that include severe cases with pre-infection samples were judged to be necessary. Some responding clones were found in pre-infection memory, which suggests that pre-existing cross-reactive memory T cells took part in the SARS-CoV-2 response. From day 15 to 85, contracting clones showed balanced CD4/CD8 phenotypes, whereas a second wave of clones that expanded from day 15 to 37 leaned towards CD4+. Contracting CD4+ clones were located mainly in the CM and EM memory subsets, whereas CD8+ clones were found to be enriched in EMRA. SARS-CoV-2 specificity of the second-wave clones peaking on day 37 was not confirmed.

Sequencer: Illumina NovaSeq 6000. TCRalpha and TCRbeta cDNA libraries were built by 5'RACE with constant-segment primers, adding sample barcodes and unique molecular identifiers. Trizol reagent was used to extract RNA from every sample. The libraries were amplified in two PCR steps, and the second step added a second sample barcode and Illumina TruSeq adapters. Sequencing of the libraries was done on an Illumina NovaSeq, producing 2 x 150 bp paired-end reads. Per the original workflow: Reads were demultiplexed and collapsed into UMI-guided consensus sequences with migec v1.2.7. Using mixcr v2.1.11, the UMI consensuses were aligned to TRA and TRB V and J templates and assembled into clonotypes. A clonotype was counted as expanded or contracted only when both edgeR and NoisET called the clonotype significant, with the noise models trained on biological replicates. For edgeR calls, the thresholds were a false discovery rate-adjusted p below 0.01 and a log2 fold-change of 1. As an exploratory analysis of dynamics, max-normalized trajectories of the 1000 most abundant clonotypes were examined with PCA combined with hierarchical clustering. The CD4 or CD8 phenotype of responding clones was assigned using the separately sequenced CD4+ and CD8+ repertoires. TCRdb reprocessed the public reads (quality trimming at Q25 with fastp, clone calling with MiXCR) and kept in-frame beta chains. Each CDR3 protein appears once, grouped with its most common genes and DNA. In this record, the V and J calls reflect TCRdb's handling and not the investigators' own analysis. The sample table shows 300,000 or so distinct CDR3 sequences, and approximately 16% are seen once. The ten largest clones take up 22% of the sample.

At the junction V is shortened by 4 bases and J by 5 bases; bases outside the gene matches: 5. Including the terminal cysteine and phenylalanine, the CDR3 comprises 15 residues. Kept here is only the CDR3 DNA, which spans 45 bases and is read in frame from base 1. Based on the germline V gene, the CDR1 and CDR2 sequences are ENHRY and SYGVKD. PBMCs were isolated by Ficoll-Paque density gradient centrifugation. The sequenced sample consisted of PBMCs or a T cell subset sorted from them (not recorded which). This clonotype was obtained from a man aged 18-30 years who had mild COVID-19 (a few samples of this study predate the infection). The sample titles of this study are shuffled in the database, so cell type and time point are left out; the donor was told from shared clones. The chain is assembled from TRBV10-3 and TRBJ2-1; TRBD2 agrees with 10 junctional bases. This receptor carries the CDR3 CAISARAGGNNEQFF. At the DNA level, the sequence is TGTGCCATCAGTGCCCGAGCGGGGGGGAACAATGAGCAGTTCTTC.